What follows are 22 T cell receptor beta chains derived from one specimen sequenced in a study of blood T cell repertoires in COVID-19. Libraries were prepared by immunoSEQ multiplex PCR; TCRdb keeps only in-frame clonotypes and omits some of them. The repertoire consists of 190,000 or so clones, with approximately 86% occurring once and the leading ten covering approximately 2.4%. The specimen was PBMCs or T cells enriched from blood (not recorded which). All receptors derive from a woman in her twenties or thirties who had recovered from COVID-19.

The chain has TRBV4-1 and TRBJ1-1, with a tentative D call TRBD1 (5 bases). This CDR3 has 14 residues. V lost 1 base, J lost 6 bases, and 12 bases lay in between. The germline V gene encodes CDR1 MGHRA and CDR2 YSYEKL. CDR3 coding DNA: TGCGCCAGCAGCCAAGGGGCGGGGGGGGCTGAAGCTTTCTTT. This gives the protein CASSQGAGGAEAFF.

The table lists this clone with a few counts. The chain employs TRBV24-1 and TRBJ1-5; 7 bases match TRBD1. J gave up 7 bases and V 5 bases, and 7 bases lay outside the gene matches. The CDR3 has 14 residues. Germline V gene data show CDR1 as KGHDR and CDR2 as SFDVKD. DNA of the CDR3: TGTGCCACCAGTGGAACAGGGGCCGGGCAGCCCCAGCATTTT. Translating it yields CATSGTGAGQPQHF.

In this sample, this clone turned up once. This rearrangement joins TRBV20-1 to TRBJ1-5; D may be TRBD1 (5 bases). Trimming took 3 bases from V and 4 from J, leaving 10 bases between them. CDR3 length equals 13 residues. Germline CDR1 is DFQATT and CDR2 is SNEGSKA (reference sequence). For the CDR3, the DNA is TGCAGTGCTAGTAGACAGAAAAATCAGCCCCAGCATTTT. Translation gives CSASRQKNQPQHF.

Points on this clone: The same CDR3 can be traced to other DNA sequences in this sample. The chain combines TRBV5-4 with TRBJ1-1; TRBD1 might be the D (5 bases). V shed 0 bases and J shed 1 base, with 7 bases lying between them. The length of the CDR3 is 14 residues. CDR1 SGHNT and CDR2 YYREEE come from the germline V gene (reference sequence). The CDR3 protein is CASSLGGGNTEAFF. In DNA form, the CDR3 reads TGTGCCAGCAGCTTGGGGGGCGGGAACACTGAAGCTTTCTTT.

To note about this clone: The same CDR3 also results from other DNA sequences found in this sample. The chain has TRBV24-1 and TRBJ1-2; no firm D call. This CDR3 region has 11 residues. Germline CDR1 and CDR2: KGHDR and SFDVKD. The V end lost 4 bases, the J end lost 4 bases, and 3 bases lay between the germline ends. The CDR3 sequence is CATSDSYGYTF. The CDR3 nucleotides read TGTGCCACCAGTGACAGCTATGGCTACACCTTC.

The rearrangement links TRBV6-5 to TRBJ2-7; 8 bases align to TRBD1. The CDR3 extends over 13 amino acids. Germline assignment: CDR1 MNHEY and CDR2 SVGAGI. J was trimmed by 3 bases and V by 5 bases; bases with no gene match: 3. CDR3 protein: CASSNDRGYEQYF. In nucleotides, the CDR3 is TGTGCCAGCAGTAATGACAGGGGCTACGAGCAGTACTTC.

This chain joins TRBV24-1 and TRBJ1-5; 7 bases are a match to TRBD1. J gave up 8 bases and V 3 bases, and 18 bases lay outside the gene matches. Germline loops: CDR1 KGHDR, CDR2 SFDVKD. This CDR3 is built from 18 residues. CDR3 nucleotides: TGTGCCACCAGTGATGAACACTCACTCCAGGGGGTAGGAGAGCCCCAGCATTTT. Encoded protein: CATSDEHSLQGVGEPQHF.

The chain recombines TRBV30 with TRBJ1-6; 7 bases map to TRBD1. Germline trimming cut 2 bases from V and 7 bases from J; bases unmatched to any gene: 8. Germline assignment: CDR1 GTSNPN and CDR2 SVGIG (reference sequence). This CDR3 region has 15 residues. This CDR3 reads CAWSQTTGLNSPLHF. The CDR3 DNA reads TGTGCCTGGAGTCAAACGACAGGGCTAAATTCACCCCTCCACTTT.

This chain uses TRBV3-1 (or the pseudogene TRBV3-2) with TRBJ2-3; the D gene is possibly TRBD2 (5 bases). The CDR3 covers 15 residues. Trimming cost V 5 bases and J 1 base, with 13 bases left between them. Germline assignment: CDR1 LGHDT and CDR2 YNNKEL (reference sequence). The CDR3 DNA sequence: TGTGCCAGCAGCTATTCGGGAACTCGCACAGATACGCAGTATTTT. This encodes CASSYSGTRTDTQYF.

The CDR3 nucleotides read TGCAGCGTTGAAGATGATACAGATTATGGCTACACCTTC. Its translation is CSVEDDTDYGYTF. This sequence joins TRBV29-1 and TRBJ1-2; D not certain. V was pared by 0 bases and J by 5 bases, with 10 bases between. The CDR3 has 13 residues. Germline V gene lookup returns CDR1 SQVTM and CDR2 ANQGSEA.

V usage is TRBV19 and J usage is TRBJ2-7; D is uncertain. This CDR3 comprises 13 residues. Germline V gene sequence: CDR1 LNHDA, CDR2 SQIVND (reference sequence). Trimming took off 4 bases at V and 2 bases at J, with 9 bases between the two ends. The CDR3 DNA reads TGTGCCAGTAGTAGTTTGGCTCCCTACGAGCAGTACTTC. Translating gives CASSSLAPYEQYF.

The V and J genes are TRBV12-5 and TRBJ2-5; D possibly corresponds to TRBD2 (7 bases). Germline CDR1 is LGHNT and CDR2 is FRNRAP. The V end lost 5 bases, the J end lost 2 bases, and 21 bases lay between the germline ends. This CDR3 spans 17 amino acids. The CDR3 region has the DNA TGTGCTAGTGGTCTAAAATATTCACAGGGACTACAAGAGACCCAGTACTTC. This gives the protein CASGLKYSQGLQETQYF.

This clone has only a few counts. The chain links TRBV7-2 to TRBJ2-1, with TRBD2 matching 7 bases. The trim removed 5 bases at V and 2 bases at J, leaving 6 bases unmatched. Germline V gene sequence: CDR1 SGHTA, CDR2 FQGNSA. The CDR3 sequence is 15 residues long. The CDR3 DNA reads TGTGCCAGCAGCCCAAGCGGGACCGCCTACAATGAGCAGTTCTTC. It translates to CASSPSGTAYNEQFF.

The chain couples TRBV27 to TRBJ1-1; tentative D call: TRBD1 (6 bases). The CDR3 covers 14 residues. V was pared by 5 bases and J by 4 bases, with 14 bases between. Germline-derived CDR1 and CDR2 are MNHEY and SMNVEV (reference sequence). The CDR3 region is CASSPWGGATEAFF. CDR3 DNA sequence: TGTGCCAGCAGTCCATGGGGGGGGGCCACTGAAGCTTTCTTT.

The V and J genes are TRBV5-1 and TRBJ1-1; D might be TRBD1 (6 bases). This CDR3 region has 14 residues. Trimming took 4 bases from V and 0 from J, leaving 10 bases between them. Germline-derived CDR1 and CDR2 are SGHRS and YFSETQ. CDR3: CASSRTVMNTEAFF. The CDR3 DNA follows: TGCGCCAGCAGCCGGACAGTGATGAACACTGAAGCTTTCTTT.

The chain recombines TRBV2 with TRBJ2-3, with a possible D match to TRBD1 (5 bases). CDR1 and CDR2 from the germline V gene are SNHLY and FYNNEI. Between the trimmed V and J ends, which lost 5 bases and 8 bases, there was a span of 14 bases. The CDR3 runs to 13 residues. CDR3 protein: CASSYQQEGTQYF. DNA of the CDR3: TGTGCCAGCAGTTATCAACAGGAAGGTACGCAGTATTTT.

CDR3 sequence: CASRGGLGEQYF. The CDR3, as DNA: TGTGCCTCCCGGGGAGGTCTGGGGGAGCAGTACTTC. The genes are TRBV2 and TRBJ2-7, with D possibly being TRBD2 (6 bases). The germline gives CDR1 SNHLY, CDR2 FYNNEI. The CDR3 loop spans 12 amino acids. Trimming cost V 11 bases and J 7 bases, with 18 bases left between them.

This sequence joins TRBV19 and TRBJ1-2; D ambiguous. Trimming cost V 8 bases and J 5 bases, with 18 bases left between them. The germline gives CDR1 LNHDA, CDR2 SQIVND (reference sequence). The CDR3 is 14 residues long. CDR3 residues: CASAARMAWYGYTF. CDR3 DNA: TGTGCCAGTGCGGCTCGGATGGCGTGGTATGGCTACACCTTC.

This chain uses TRBV7-9 with TRBJ1-1; 9 positions agree with TRBD1. The V gene end was trimmed by 5 bases and the J gene end by 4 bases; junction bases not matched to a gene: 2. The germline gives CDR1 SEHNR, CDR2 FQNEAQ (reference sequence). This CDR3 is built from 13 residues. The CDR3 region has the DNA TGTGCCAGCAGCCCGACAGGGGGCACTGAAGCTTTCTTT. It is translated as CASSPTGGTEAFF.

The count of this clone is one. The chain recombines TRBV2 with TRBJ1-2, with D perhaps TRBD1 (5 bases). Germline V lookup: CDR1 SNHLY, CDR2 FYNNEI. Trimming left V 4 bases short and J 8 bases short, with 23 bases between. The CDR3 is 16 residues long. CDR3 coding DNA: TGTGCCAGCAGTGCCCTCGGCAGGGAATCCTTCGGCGGCTACACCTTC. Its protein product is CASSALGRESFGGYTF.

This chain links TRBV13 with TRBJ1-1; 7 bases map to TRBD1. CDR3 size: 14 residues. From germline, CDR1 is PRHDT and CDR2 FYEKMQ (reference sequence). V was pared by 4 bases and J by 4 bases, with 6 bases of the junction left unmatched. The CDR3 DNA reads TGTGCCAGCAGCTCCCCAGGGGGGAGCACTGAAGCTTTCTTT. This gives the protein CASSSPGGSTEAFF.

The chain combines TRBV19 with TRBJ1-1; TRBD1 might be the D (6 bases). The CDR3 is 16 amino acids. The V gene lost 7 bases and the J gene lost 4 bases, with 22 bases spanning the gap. The germline CDR1 and CDR2 sequences are LNHDA and SQIVND (reference sequence). CDR3 in amino acids: CASNFQASTGLTEAFF. The CDR3 bases are TGTGCCAGTAACTTCCAGGCAAGCACAGGGCTCACTGAAGCTTTCTTT.